Below are 17 T cell receptor beta chains sequenced from a single sample in a study of T cells in Graves' hyperthyroidism and ophthalmopathy. RNA transcripts served as the template for amplifying TCR beta CDR3 regions. The HTBI primer set was used in a first-round RT-PCR of the TCR CDR3. TCRdb processed the multiplex PCR reads anew with MiXCR; each CDR3 protein has one entry. The sample lists about 740,000 distinct CDR3 sequences, approximately 14% occurring once. The sequenced sample was blood. These receptors all stem from a woman in her late teens or twenties with Graves' hyperthyroidism.

The table lists this clonotype with many counts. This chain joins TRBV20-1 and TRBJ2-5; D is possibly TRBD1 (6 bases). Germline V gene sequence: CDR1 DFQATT, CDR2 SNEGSKA (reference sequence). The CDR3 totals 13 residues. V dropped 5 bases and J dropped 3 bases, with 13 bases sitting between them. The CDR3: CSAPQGLKETQYF. In nucleotides, the CDR3 is TGCAGTGCTCCCCAGGGGCTGAAAGAGACCCAGTACTTC.

CDR3 sequence: CASSETGTSSYEQYF. The CDR3 DNA sequence: TGTGCCAGCAGCGAAACCGGGACTAGCAGCTACGAGCAGTACTTC. This chain joins TRBV9 and TRBJ2-7; 9 bases fit TRBD2. CDR1 is SGDLS and CDR2 is YYNGEE in the germline V gene. The V and J ends lost 3 bases and 3 bases, in that order; junction bases with no gene match: 7. The CDR3 sequence is 15 residues long.

CDR3 nucleotides: TGTGCCAGCAGCGAAACAGGGGAAGCGTACACTGAAGCTTTCTTT. Its translation: CASSETGEAYTEAFF. The rearrangement joins TRBV6-1 to TRBJ1-1, with 7 bases matching TRBD1. Germline V gene sequence: CDR1 MNHNS, CDR2 SASEGT. The CDR3 has 15 amino acids. V lost 6 bases and J lost 3; bases outside the gene matches: 10.

This sequence joins TRBV27 and TRBJ2-2; D unresolved. The CDR3 is 13 residues long. Germline CDR1 is MNHEY and CDR2 is SMNVEV (reference sequence). V shed 5 bases and J shed 4 bases, with 8 bases lying between them. CDR3 sequence reads: CASSASSTGELFF. As DNA, the CDR3 is TGTGCCAGCAGTGCCAGTAGCACCGGGGAGCTGTTTTTT.

Ten or more counts support this clonotype. This chain uses TRBV2 with TRBJ2-3; D remains unclear. The V gene's germline CDR1 is SNHLY and CDR2 FYNNEI. V dropped 4 bases and J dropped 0 bases, with 14 bases sitting between them. The CDR3 runs 16 residues. In DNA form, the CDR3 reads TGTGCCAGCAGTGGGAAAGGGTTAGGGAGCACAGATACGCAGTATTTT. Translating gives CASSGKGLGSTDTQYF.

There are many counts of this clonotype. The V and J genes are TRBV4-1 and TRBJ2-3, with 8 bases fitting TRBD2. CDR1 and CDR2 (germline): MGHRA, YSYEKL. The J segment lost 2 bases and the V segment lost 1 base, leaving 5 bases of the junction unmatched. The CDR3 covers 16 residues. DNA of the CDR3: TGCGCCAGCAGCCAAGGCACTAGCGGCTCCACAGATACGCAGTATTTT. It yields the protein CASSQGTSGSTDTQYF.

At least ten counts were recorded for this clonotype. The chain links TRBV7-8 to TRBJ1-5, with 7 bases lining up with TRBD1. Germline-derived CDR1 and CDR2 are SGHVS and FQNEAQ. V lost 5 bases and J lost 7; bases outside the gene matches: 11. This CDR3 has 15 residues. The CDR3 region is CASSAPGTVGQPQHF. For the CDR3, the DNA is TGTGCCAGCAGCGCCCCCGGGACAGTAGGCCAGCCCCAGCATTTT.

The chain joins TRBV9 to TRBJ1-1; no clear D. This CDR3 spans 15 amino acids. Trimming shortened V by 4 bases and J by 5 bases, and 18 bases separated the two germline ends. Looked up from germline, CDR1 is SGDLS and CDR2 is YYNGEE. The CDR3 here is CASSPPSLLGTEAFF. CDR3 sequence (DNA): TGTGCCAGCAGCCCTCCGTCCCTACTAGGGACTGAAGCTTTCTTT.

Turning to this clonotype: This could be a read error, since a much larger clone is one nucleotide away. This chain connects TRBV25-1 to TRBJ2-1, with D maybe TRBD2 (5 bases). Germline V gene lookup returns CDR1 MGHDK and CDR2 SYGVNS. CDR3 length: 16 amino acids. V lost 2 bases and J 10 bases, leaving 21 bases between the germline ends. CDR3 nucleotide sequence: TGTGCCAGCAGTGAACACCCTAGCAGCCCGTCTAACGAGCAGTTCTTC. Its translation is CASSEHPSSPSNEQFF.

This clonotype was detected only a few times. The chain employs TRBV7-9 and TRBJ2-1, with no clear D. Germline V gene data show CDR1 as SEHNR and CDR2 as FQNEAQ (reference sequence). This CDR3 contains 15 residues. The V and J ends lost 2 bases and 6 bases respectively, with 14 bases between them. CDR3 in amino acids: CASSLLGRDLNEQFF. In DNA, the CDR3 is TGTGCCAGCAGCTTACTCGGAAGAGACCTCAATGAGCAGTTCTTC.

This clonotype was observed many times. The junction and the germline gene differ at one end; a read error may be behind it. This chain links TRBV28 with TRBJ2-1, with D hard to call. The germline V gene has CDR1 MDHEN and CDR2 SYDVKM. This CDR3 spans 13 amino acids. The CDR3 region is CASWRSSFNEQFF. Written as DNA, the CDR3 is TGTGCCAGTTGGCGTAGCTCCTTCAATGAGCAGTTCTTC.

The chain links TRBV30 to TRBJ2-7, with 8 bases matching TRBD2. Germline lookup yields CDR1 GTSNPN and CDR2 SVGIG (reference sequence). After removal of 4 bases from V and 2 bases from J, the junction contained 13 bases not matched to a gene. The CDR3 loop spans 16 amino acids. The CDR3 spells CAWNLVVAGGTYEQYF. The CDR3 nucleotides are TGTGCCTGGAATTTGGTGGTCGCGGGAGGTACCTACGAGCAGTACTTC.

This clonotype came up many times. The CDR3 loop is CASTLDLYTEAFF. In DNA, the CDR3 is TGTGCCAGCACTTTGGACCTGTACACTGAAGCTTTCTTT. The chain joins TRBV2 to TRBJ1-1; D not resolved. The CDR3 runs 13 residues. The V gene's germline CDR1 is SNHLY and CDR2 FYNNEI. Deletions cut 7 bases from V and 3 bases from J, with 12 bases between.

This clonotype was counted many times. The CDR3: CASSLSRGGGYTF. The DNA for the CDR3 is TGTGCCAGCAGTTTGAGCCGAGGGGGTGGCTACACCTTC. The chain joins TRBV12-3 or TRBV12-4 to TRBJ1-2; D perhaps matches TRBD1 (6 bases). V was shortened by 3 bases and J by 7 bases, with 12 bases between the two germline ends. The CDR3 contains 13 residues.

The sample holds many counts of this clonotype. This sequence joins TRBV5-4 and TRBJ1-2, with D hard to call. The CDR3 extends over 13 amino acids. The V and J ends lost 4 bases and 8 bases respectively, with 15 bases between them. CDR1 is SGHNT and CDR2 is YYREEE in the germline V gene (reference sequence). This chain's CDR3 is CASSPRWGGGYTF. The CDR3 DNA reads TGTGCCAGCAGCCCCCGTTGGGGTGGAGGCTACACCTTC.

The chain links TRBV7-9 to TRBJ2-7; D not certain. The V gene lost 3 bases and the J gene lost 4 bases, with 7 bases spanning the gap. The CDR3 has 12 amino acids. Germline loops: CDR1 SEHNR, CDR2 FQNEAQ (reference sequence). CDR3 region: CASSFLGYEQYF. The CDR3 DNA reads TGTGCCAGCAGCTTTCTAGGGTACGAGCAGTACTTC. Full variable domain (outside the CDR3, taken from reference TRBV7-9 and TRBJ2-7): DTGVSQNPRHKITKRGQNVTFRCDPISEHNRLYWYRQTLGQGPEFLTYFQNEAQLEKSRLLSDRFSAERPKGSFSTLEIQRTEQGDSAMYLCASSFLGYEQYFGPGTRLTVT.

As to this clonotype: Its ends do not fully match the called genes, so a read error is possible. The genes are TRBV6-2 or TRBV6-3 and TRBJ1-1; D call uncertain. CDR1 is MNHEY and CDR2 is SVGEGT in the germline V gene. The CDR3 is made up of 12 amino acids. This CDR3 reads CASSDSGAEAFF. Written as DNA, the CDR3 is TGTGCCAGCAGTGACTCCGGCGCTGAAGCTTTCTTT.